This entry describes one T cell receptor beta chain. Antigen unknown. Germline V gene sequence: CDR1 SGHDN, CDR2 FVKESK. V was clipped by 3 bases and J by 0 bases; unmatched bases: 5. This CDR3 spans 16 amino acids. This sample stems from a study of cytomegalovirus exposure and HLA in healthy donors. Regarding the study as a whole: The authors enumerated over 150 TCR beta chains as linked to cytomegalovirus. Usually a TCR sequence was rare, but some public TCRs were found in many donors.

Here immunoSEQ multiplex PCR was the method, and the copy in TCRdb shows in-frame clones only, minus some. The sample carries some 140,000 clones, 85% to 90% recorded once. The donors were members of the validation cohort comprising 120 subjects, separate from the approximately 700-subject first cohort. Sample: PBMCs. The TCR originated in a woman in her 30s in good health and CMV-seropositive. V gene TRBV14 combines with J gene TRBJ2-4; 7 bases match TRBD1. CDR3 nucleotide sequence: TGTGCCAGCAGCCAGTTGACAGGGCGAGCCAAAAACATTCAGTACTTC. Amino acids: CASSQLTGRAKNIQYF.